These 18 T cell receptor beta chains were sequenced from one sample in a study of OX40 agonist ivuxolimab in advanced cancers. Profiling relied on immunoSEQ multiplex PCR, and the TCRdb table lists in-frame clones only, not all of them. The table lists roughly 25,000 clones, more than 70% of them singletons. This specimen consisted of CD4+ or CD8+ T cells sorted from blood, obtained in a trial of the OX40 agonist ivuxolimab. These receptor sequences come from an adult with an advanced solid tumor such as melanoma, head and neck, liver or kidney cancer.

The chain is built from TRBV6-5 and TRBJ1-1; D call uncertain. The germline gives CDR1 MNHEY, CDR2 SVGAGI. This CDR3 contains 14 residues. Trimming took off 0 bases at V and 3 bases at J, with 8 bases between the two ends. CDR3 amino acids: CASSYSGVDTEAFF. The CDR3 coding sequence is TGTGCCAGCAGTTACTCAGGTGTTGACACTGAAGCTTTCTTT.

V and J are TRBV27 and TRBJ2-7, with 8 bases lining up with TRBD2. Germline trimming cut 1 base from V and 3 bases from J; bases unmatched to any gene: 8. This CDR3 is built from 16 residues. Germline V CDR1 and CDR2: MNHEY, SMNVEV (reference sequence). CDR3 in amino acids: CASSLWGNSGIYEQYF. In DNA, the CDR3 is TGTGCCAGCAGTTTATGGGGAAATAGCGGGATCTACGAGCAGTACTTC.

This rearrangement joins TRBV9 to TRBJ1-2, with D tentatively TRBD1 (6 bases). V lost 0 bases and J lost 3, with 12 bases in between. The CDR3 runs to 15 residues. Looked up from germline, CDR1 is SGDLS and CDR2 is YYNGEE. The CDR3 is CASSVALQGYYGYTF. In DNA, the CDR3 is TGTGCCAGCAGCGTAGCTCTGCAGGGGTACTATGGCTACACCTTC.

This clone was counted once. The chain combines TRBV7-3 with TRBJ2-3, with a weak D call TRBD2 (6 bases). Per germline, CDR1 SGHTA and CDR2 FQGTGA. The CDR3 contains 16 residues. Trimming shortened V by 1 base and J by 2 bases, and 13 bases separated the two germline ends. CDR3 in amino acids: CASSLSSGTLTDTQYF. CDR3 in DNA: TGTGCCAGCAGCTTAAGCTCCGGGACTCTCACAGATACGCAGTATTTT.

The V and J genes are TRBV7-2 and TRBJ2-2; no firm D call. The CDR3 contains 16 residues. The V end lost 4 bases, the J end lost 0 bases, and 12 bases lay between the germline ends. Germline CDR1 reads SGHTA; CDR2 reads FQGNSA. This CDR3 is CASSSAGTPNTGELFF. CDR3 sequence (DNA): TGTGCCAGCAGCTCCGCCGGCACACCGAACACCGGGGAGCTGTTTTTT.

This chain connects TRBV5-4 to TRBJ2-2; 8 nucleotides align to TRBD2. Per germline, CDR1 SGHNT and CDR2 YYREEE (reference sequence). The CDR3 runs to 16 residues. The V gene end was trimmed by 3 bases and the J gene end by 1 base; junction bases not matched to a gene: 5. CDR3 DNA sequence: TGTGCCAGCAGCTCCCGGCTAGCGGGGAACACCGGGGAGCTGTTTTTT. This codes for CASSSRLAGNTGELFF.

Note on this clone: One end of the junction does not line up with germline, which may come from a read error. This rearrangement joins TRBV15 to TRBJ2-5; 7 bases line up with TRBD1. Germline CDR1 and CDR2: LNHNV and YYDKDF (reference sequence). The CDR3 sequence is 17 residues long. The CDR3 loop is CATSSGETGSIREAQYF. CDR3 DNA sequence: TGTGCCACCAGCAGTGGTGAGACAGGGTCCATTCGAGAGGCCCAGTACTTC.

J is TRBJ1-1 and V is TRBV4-2; D is ambiguous. Germline V gives CDR1 LGHNA, CDR2 YNFKEQ. CDR3 length equals 15 residues. V lost 0 bases, J lost 4 bases, and 12 bases lay in between. The CDR3 DNA reads as TGTGCCAGCAGCCAAGAGGTGTCGGGGTCCACTGAAGCTTTCTTT. Its translation is CASSQEVSGSTEAFF.

This sequence joins TRBV4-1 and TRBJ2-1; weak D call: TRBD2 (5 bases). Germline V CDR1 and CDR2: MGHRA, YSYEKL. This CDR3 contains 13 residues. V lost 1 base and J lost 7, with 8 bases in between. This CDR3 reads CASSQVEANEQFF. CDR3 coding DNA: TGCGCCAGCAGCCAAGTGGAGGCGAATGAGCAGTTCTTC.

The chain combines TRBV5-4 with TRBJ2-3, with D unresolved. This CDR3 region has 12 residues. CDR1 is SGHNT and CDR2 is YYREEE in the germline V gene (reference sequence). Trimming removed 4 bases from V and 4 bases from J, with 7 bases in between. This CDR3 is CASSPAPDTQYF. DNA of the CDR3: TGTGCCAGCAGCCCGGCTCCAGATACGCAGTATTTT.

J is TRBJ1-1 and V is TRBV7-2; D possibly corresponds to TRBD1 (5 bases). Germline loops: CDR1 SGHTA, CDR2 FQGNSA. CDR3 length: 14 amino acids. Between the trimmed V and J ends, which lost 6 bases and 4 bases, there was a span of 15 bases. The CDR3 reads CASSLGGAGTEAFF. The DNA for the CDR3 is TGTGCCAGCAGTCTGGGAGGGGCAGGCACTGAAGCTTTCTTT. Full variable domain (missing parts from reference TRBV7-2 and TRBJ1-1): GAGVSQSPSNKVTEKGKDVELRCDPISGHTALYWYRQSLGQGLEFLIYFQGNSAPDKSGLPSDRFSAERTGGSVSTLTIQRTQQEDSAVYLCASSLGGAGTEAFFGQGTRLTVV.

The CDR3 bases are TGTGCCAGCAGCATGAATGCAGGGGATGCTGAAGCTTTCTTT. Translating it yields CASSMNAGDAEAFF. The V call is TRBV7-8, the J call TRBJ1-1; D perhaps matches TRBD1 (6 bases). CDR1 SGHVS and CDR2 FQNEAQ come from the germline V gene. The CDR3 runs 14 residues. V was cut by 5 bases and J by 6 bases, with 16 bases left in between.

The chain employs TRBV19 and TRBJ1-2, with 9 bases matching TRBD1. Germline-derived CDR1 and CDR2 are LNHDA and SQIVND (reference sequence). V gave up 3 bases and J gave up 7 bases; unmatched junction bases: 6. This CDR3 contains 14 residues. CDR3 residues: CASSMGPGQGGYTF. CDR3 nucleotide sequence: TGTGCCAGTAGTATGGGACCGGGACAGGGTGGCTACACCTTC.

This clone was seen once. The chain employs TRBV7-6 and TRBJ1-4, with D possibly being TRBD1 (5 bases). The CDR3 length is 13 residues. The V end was cut by 5 bases, the J end by 5 bases, with 9 bases between. Germline V gene data show CDR1 as SGHVS and CDR2 as FNYEAQ. For the CDR3, the DNA is TGTGCCAGCAGCCTCGGGGGGAATGAAAAACTGTTTTTT. It specifies CASSLGGNEKLFF.

This chain uses TRBV14 with TRBJ2-3; D remains unclear. The V and J ends lost 0 bases and 0 bases respectively, with 13 bases between them. Germline V gene lookup returns CDR1 SGHDN and CDR2 FVKESK. The CDR3 extends over 17 amino acids. The chain's CDR3 is CASSQDYGVFSTDTQYF. The CDR3, as DNA: TGTGCCAGCAGCCAAGATTATGGGGTCTTTAGCACAGATACGCAGTATTTT.

J is TRBJ2-7 and V is TRBV6-1; 10 bases fit TRBD1. From germline, CDR1 is MNHNS and CDR2 SASEGT. CDR3 length equals 16 residues. V trimming: 4 bases; J trimming: 3 bases; junction bases outside the gene matches: 9. The CDR3 nucleotides are TGTGCCAGCAGTGCCCATCTCAGGGACAGGGGCTACGAGCAGTACTTC. It codes for CASSAHLRDRGYEQYF.

The chain couples TRBV19 to TRBJ1-2; 9 nucleotides line up with TRBD1. Germline-derived CDR1 and CDR2 are LNHDA and SQIVND (reference sequence). This CDR3 spans 17 amino acids. The J segment lost 2 bases and the V segment lost 4 bases, leaving 11 bases of the junction unmatched. CDR3 nucleotides: TGTGCCAGTAGTACCCACGGGACAGGGCCTTTAAACTATGGCTACACCTTC. Protein product: CASSTHGTGPLNYGYTF.

This clone was seen a single time. The chain combines TRBV27 with TRBJ2-1; tentative D call: TRBD2 (5 bases). The V gene lost 2 bases and the J gene lost 4 bases, with 12 bases spanning the gap. Germline assignment: CDR1 MNHEY and CDR2 SMNVEV (reference sequence). CDR3 size: 15 residues. The CDR3 sequence is CASSLEPPGYNEQFF. CDR3 nucleotide sequence: TGTGCCAGCAGTTTAGAGCCCCCGGGGTACAATGAGCAGTTCTTC.